Presented here are 6 T cell receptor beta chains from one specimen sequenced in a study of shared clonotypes between healthy human individuals. Clones were sequenced by immunoSEQ multiplex PCR, and TCRdb holds only the in-frame ones, with some missing. The table has about 2 million clones, roughly 94% seen once. Naive CD8 cells were CD45RO-negative, positively selected for CCR7, excluding terminally differentiated effector memory CD45RA+ cells. Sequenced material: naive CD8+ T cells sorted from blood. The receptors were gathered from a man between 18 and 35 years old in good health.

This clone is a singleton in its sample. Other DNA sequences within the sample encode an identical CDR3. The genes are TRBV5-4 and TRBJ2-7; 10 nucleotides match TRBD2. This CDR3 comprises 14 residues. Germline V gives CDR1 SGHNT, CDR2 YYREEE (reference sequence). With V trimmed by 3 bases and J by 3 bases, 3 bases remained unmatched. Here the CDR3 reads CASSYLAGDYEQYF. The CDR3 DNA reads as TGTGCCAGCAGCTATCTAGCGGGGGACTACGAGCAGTACTTC. The whole variable domain, remainder taken from reference TRBV5-4 and TRBJ2-7, is ETGVTQSPTHLIKTRGQQVTLRCSSQSGHNTVSWYQQALGQGPQFIFQYYREEENGRGNFPPRFSGLQFPNYSSELNVNALELDDSALYLCASSYLAGDYEQYFGPGTRLTVT.

The rearrangement uses TRBV5-1 and TRBJ2-3; 7 bases map to TRBD2. This CDR3 comprises 15 residues. The ends lost 2 bases at V and 0 bases at J; junction bases unmatched: 3. In germline, CDR1 is SGHRS, CDR2 YFSETQ. The CDR3 bases are TGCGCCAGCAGCTTTAGCGGGTTCAGCACAGATACGCAGTATTTT. This translates into CASSFSGFSTDTQYF.

The chain is built from TRBV14 and TRBJ2-3; tentatively, D is TRBD1 or TRBD2 (5 bases each). Germline lookup yields CDR1 SGHDN and CDR2 FVKESK. Trimming took 4 bases from V and 2 from J, leaving 13 bases between them. The CDR3 consists of 15 residues. CDR3 bases: TGTGCCAGCAGCCTCGGGACCGTCCCCACAGATACGCAGTATTTT. This codes for CASSLGTVPTDTQYF.

The chain employs TRBV19 and TRBJ2-1; possible D gene TRBD2, 6 bases. Trimming removed 0 bases at V and 4 bases at J, with 10 bases between. The CDR3 contains 15 residues. Germline-derived CDR1 and CDR2 are LNHDA and SQIVND (reference sequence). The CDR3 DNA follows: TGTGCCAGTAGTATAGATCTGGAGGGATACAATGAGCAGTTCTTC. Residues: CASSIDLEGYNEQFF.

The chain couples TRBV13 to TRBJ1-2; D ambiguous. The CDR3 has 14 amino acids. Trimming pared 0 bases from V and 4 bases from J, leaving 9 bases between. Germline V lookup: CDR1 PRHDT, CDR2 FYEKMQ (reference sequence). Here the CDR3 reads CASSLGPGPYGYTF. CDR3 nucleotide sequence: TGTGCCAGCAGCTTAGGTCCAGGTCCCTATGGCTACACCTTC. The full variable domain, completed using reference TRBV13 and TRBJ1-2, is AAGVIQSPRHLIKEKRETATLKCYPIPRHDTVYWYQQGPGQDPQFLISFYEKMQSDKGSIPDRFSAQQFSDYHSELNMSSLELGDSALYFCASSLGPGPYGYTFGSGTRLTVV.

V gene TRBV5-3 combines with J gene TRBJ1-4; 8 nucleotides agree with TRBD1. Being an ORF, TRBV5-3 has a function that is uncertain. Germline trimming cut 10 bases from V and 8 bases from J; bases unmatched to any gene: 7. The CDR3 spans 12 residues. CDR3 DNA sequence: TGTGCCTCCGGACAGGGAGGAGAAAAACTGTTTTTT. Protein: CASGQGGEKLFF.